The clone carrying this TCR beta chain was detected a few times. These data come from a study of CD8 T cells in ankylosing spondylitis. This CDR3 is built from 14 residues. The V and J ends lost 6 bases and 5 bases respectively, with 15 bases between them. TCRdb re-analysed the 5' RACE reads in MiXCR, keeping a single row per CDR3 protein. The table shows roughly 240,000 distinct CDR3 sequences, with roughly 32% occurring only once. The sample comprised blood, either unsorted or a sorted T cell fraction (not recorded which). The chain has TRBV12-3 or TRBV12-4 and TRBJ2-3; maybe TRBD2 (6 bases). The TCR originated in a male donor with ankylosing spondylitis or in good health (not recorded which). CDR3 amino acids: CASSAGSPLDTQYF. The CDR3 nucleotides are TGTGCCAGCAGCGCCGGGAGTCCCTTAGATACGCAGTATTTT.